This T cell receptor (beta chain) was sequenced for a study of blood T cell repertoires in COVID-19. About the research overall: COVID-19 samples, acute and convalescent, were from the United States, Italy and Spain.

Original methodology: Amplification of reference gene primers provided the estimated nucleated cell counts. Repertoires were generated with immunoSEQ multiplex PCR, while TCRdb's copy carries only in-frame clones and drops some. V and J calls and clone size are as listed in that table; D and trimming were resolved from the DNA. Here the sample spans some 100,000 clones, more than 75% being singletons. This TCR was recovered from a woman aged 80 or older with active COVID-19. The sample was peripheral blood.

The CDR3 nucleotides read TGTGCCAGTAACTCGGACAGGGGGCATTCTGGGGCCAACGTCCTGACTTTC. It is translated as CASNSDRGHSGANVLTF. V gene TRBV19 combines with J gene TRBJ2-6, with 11 positions matching TRBD1. The CDR3 is 17 amino acids. Germline V gene lookup returns CDR1 LNHDA and CDR2 SQIVND (reference sequence). Germline trimming cut 7 bases from V and 1 base from J; bases unmatched to any gene: 6. Combining the CDR3 with reference TRBV19 and TRBJ2-6 gives the whole variable domain DGGITQSPKYLFRKEGQNVTLSCEQNLNHDAMYWYRQDPGQGLRLIYYSQIVNDFQKGDIAEGYSVSREKKESFPLTVTSAQKNPTAFYLCASNSDRGHSGANVLTFGAGSRLTVL.